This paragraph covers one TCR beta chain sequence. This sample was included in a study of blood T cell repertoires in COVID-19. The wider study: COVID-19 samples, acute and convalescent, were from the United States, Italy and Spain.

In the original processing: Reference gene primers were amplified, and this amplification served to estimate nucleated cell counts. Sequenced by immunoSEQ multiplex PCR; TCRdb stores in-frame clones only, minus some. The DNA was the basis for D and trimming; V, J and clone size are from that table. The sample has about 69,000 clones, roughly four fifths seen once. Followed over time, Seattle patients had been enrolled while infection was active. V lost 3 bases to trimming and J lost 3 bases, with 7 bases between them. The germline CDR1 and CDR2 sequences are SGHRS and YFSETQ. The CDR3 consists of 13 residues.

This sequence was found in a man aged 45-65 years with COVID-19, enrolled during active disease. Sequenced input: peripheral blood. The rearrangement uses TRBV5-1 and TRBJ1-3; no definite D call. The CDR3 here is CASSSENGNTIYF. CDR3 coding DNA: TGCGCCAGCAGCTCCGAGAATGGAAACACCATATATTTT.